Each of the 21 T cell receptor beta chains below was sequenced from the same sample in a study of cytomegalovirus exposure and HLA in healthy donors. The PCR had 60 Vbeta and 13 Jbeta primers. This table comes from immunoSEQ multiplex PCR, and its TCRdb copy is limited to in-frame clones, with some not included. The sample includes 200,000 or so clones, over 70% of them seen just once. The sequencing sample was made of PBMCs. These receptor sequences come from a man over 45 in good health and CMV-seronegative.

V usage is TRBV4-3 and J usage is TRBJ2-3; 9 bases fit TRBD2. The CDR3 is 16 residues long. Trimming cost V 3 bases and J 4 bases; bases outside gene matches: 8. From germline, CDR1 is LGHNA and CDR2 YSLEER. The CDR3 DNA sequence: TGCGCCAGCAGCCAGAGGCGGGGGGGCCTCTCAGATACGCAGTATTTT. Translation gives CASSQRRGGLSDTQYF.

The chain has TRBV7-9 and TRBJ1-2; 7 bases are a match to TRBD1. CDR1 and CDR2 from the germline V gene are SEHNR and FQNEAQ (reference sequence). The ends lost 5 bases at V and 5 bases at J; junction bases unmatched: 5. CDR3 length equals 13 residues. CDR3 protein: CASSRDSRYGYTF. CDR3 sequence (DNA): TGTGCCAGCAGCAGGGACAGTCGTTATGGCTACACCTTC.

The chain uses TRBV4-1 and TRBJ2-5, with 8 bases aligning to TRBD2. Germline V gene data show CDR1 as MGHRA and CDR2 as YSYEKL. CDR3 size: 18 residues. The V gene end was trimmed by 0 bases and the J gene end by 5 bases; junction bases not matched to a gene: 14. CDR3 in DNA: TGCGCCAGCAGCCAAGAAGGGCAATTAGCGGGGTTCAGCGAGACCCAGTACTTC. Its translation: CASSQEGQLAGFSETQYF.

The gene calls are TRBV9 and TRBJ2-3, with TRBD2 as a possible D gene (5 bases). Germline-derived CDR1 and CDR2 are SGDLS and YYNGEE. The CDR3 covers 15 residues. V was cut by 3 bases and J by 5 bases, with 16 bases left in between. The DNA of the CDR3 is TGTGCCAGCAGCGCGGACTTCCCCTTAGGAGATACGCAGTATTTT. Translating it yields CASSADFPLGDTQYF.

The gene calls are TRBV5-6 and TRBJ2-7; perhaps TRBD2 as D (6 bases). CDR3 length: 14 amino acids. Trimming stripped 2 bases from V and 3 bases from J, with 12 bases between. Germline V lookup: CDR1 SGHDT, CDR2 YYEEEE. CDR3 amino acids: CASSFVTGSYEQYF. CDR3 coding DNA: TGTGCCAGCAGCTTTGTGACCGGGAGCTACGAGCAGTACTTC.

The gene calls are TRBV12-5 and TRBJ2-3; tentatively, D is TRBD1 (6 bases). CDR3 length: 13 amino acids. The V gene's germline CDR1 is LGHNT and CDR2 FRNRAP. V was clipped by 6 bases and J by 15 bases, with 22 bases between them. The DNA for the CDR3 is TGTGCTAGTGGCTCGGCACCGGGACAAATCCAATATTTT. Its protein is CASGSAPGQIQYF.

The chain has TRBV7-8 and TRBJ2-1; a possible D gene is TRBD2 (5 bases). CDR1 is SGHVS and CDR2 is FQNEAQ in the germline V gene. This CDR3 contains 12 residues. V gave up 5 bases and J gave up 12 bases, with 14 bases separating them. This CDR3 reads CASSLPGNPQFF. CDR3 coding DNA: TGTGCCAGCAGCCTCCCGGGGAATCCGCAGTTCTTC. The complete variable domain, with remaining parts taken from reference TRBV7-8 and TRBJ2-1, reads GAGVSQSPRYKVAKRGQDVALRCDPISGHVSLFWYQQALGQGPEFLTYFQNEAQLDKSGLPSDRFFAERPEGSVSTLKIQRTQQEDSAVYLCASSLPGNPQFFGPGTRLTVL.

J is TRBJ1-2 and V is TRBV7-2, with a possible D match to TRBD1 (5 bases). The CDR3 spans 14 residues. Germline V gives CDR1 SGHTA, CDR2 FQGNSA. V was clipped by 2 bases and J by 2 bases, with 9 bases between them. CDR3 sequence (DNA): TGTGCCAGCAGCTTAACAGGAGTAAACTATGGCTACACCTTC. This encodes CASSLTGVNYGYTF. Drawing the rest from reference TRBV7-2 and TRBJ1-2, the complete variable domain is GAGVSQSPSNKVTEKGKDVELRCDPISGHTALYWYRQSLGQGLEFLIYFQGNSAPDKSGLPSDRFSAERTGGSVSTLTIQRTQQEDSAVYLCASSLTGVNYGYTFGSGTRLTVV.

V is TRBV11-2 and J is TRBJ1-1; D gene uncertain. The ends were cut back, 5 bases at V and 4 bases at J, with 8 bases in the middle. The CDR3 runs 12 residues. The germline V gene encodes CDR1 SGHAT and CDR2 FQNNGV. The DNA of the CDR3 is TGTGCCAGCAGCCCCAGGATCACTGAAGCTTTCTTT. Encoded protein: CASSPRITEAFF.

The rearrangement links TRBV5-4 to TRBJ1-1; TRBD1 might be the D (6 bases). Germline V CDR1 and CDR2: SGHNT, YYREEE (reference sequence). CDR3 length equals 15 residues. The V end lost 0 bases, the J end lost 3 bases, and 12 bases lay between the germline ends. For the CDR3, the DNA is TGTGCCAGCAGCTTGGGGAACAGGGATGACACTGAAGCTTTCTTT. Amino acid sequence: CASSLGNRDDTEAFF.

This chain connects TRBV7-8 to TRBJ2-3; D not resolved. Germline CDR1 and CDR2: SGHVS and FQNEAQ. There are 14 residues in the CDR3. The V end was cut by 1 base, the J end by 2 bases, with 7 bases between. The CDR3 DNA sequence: TGTGCCAGCAGCTTAGGGTCACACACAGATACGCAGTATTTT. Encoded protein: CASSLGSHTDTQYF.

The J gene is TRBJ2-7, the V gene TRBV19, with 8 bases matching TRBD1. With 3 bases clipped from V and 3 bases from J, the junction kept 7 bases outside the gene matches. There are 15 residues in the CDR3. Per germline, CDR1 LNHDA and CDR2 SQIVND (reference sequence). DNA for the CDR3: TGTGCCAGTAGTATGACGGGACAGGACTACTACGAGCAGTACTTC. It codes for CASSMTGQDYYEQYF.

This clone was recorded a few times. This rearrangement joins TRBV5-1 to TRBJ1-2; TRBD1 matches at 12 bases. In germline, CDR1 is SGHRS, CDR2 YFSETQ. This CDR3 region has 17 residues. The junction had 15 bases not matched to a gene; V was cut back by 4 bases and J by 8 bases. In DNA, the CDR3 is TGCGCCAGCAGCCGAAATGGAGGGGACAGGGGGCCGGGAGGCTACACCTTC. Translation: CASSRNGGDRGPGGYTF.

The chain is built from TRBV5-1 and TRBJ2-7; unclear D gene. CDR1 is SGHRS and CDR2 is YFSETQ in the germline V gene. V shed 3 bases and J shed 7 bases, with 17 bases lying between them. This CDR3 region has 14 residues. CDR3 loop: CASSSGPPTTEQYF. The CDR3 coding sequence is TGCGCCAGCAGCTCTGGCCCACCTACTACAGAGCAGTACTTC.

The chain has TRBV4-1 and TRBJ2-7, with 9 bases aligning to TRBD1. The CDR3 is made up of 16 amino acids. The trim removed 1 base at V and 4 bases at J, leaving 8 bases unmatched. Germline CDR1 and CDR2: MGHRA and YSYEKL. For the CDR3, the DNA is TGCGCCAGCAGCCAAGGAAGGGGACAGGGACGGTACGAGCAGTACTTC. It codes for CASSQGRGQGRYEQYF.

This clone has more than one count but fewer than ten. CDR3 bases: TGCGCCAGCAGCCGGGACAGGGTCACCTATGAAAAACTGTTTTTT. Its protein is CASSRDRVTYEKLFF. J is TRBJ1-4 and V is TRBV4-3; 9 positions agree with TRBD1. Germline lookup yields CDR1 LGHNA and CDR2 YSLEER. Trimming removed 4 bases from V and 6 bases from J; junction bases left unmatched: 6. This CDR3 has 15 residues.

The CDR3 protein is CASSPDRVSSYEQYF. The CDR3 DNA sequence: TGCGCCAGCAGTCCAGACAGGGTTTCATCCTACGAGCAGTACTTC. The chain carries TRBV4-1 and TRBJ2-7; 7 bases fit TRBD1. The germline V gene encodes CDR1 MGHRA and CDR2 YSYEKL. The CDR3 is 15 amino acids. Unmatched junction bases numbered 9, after V lost 6 bases and J lost 1 base.

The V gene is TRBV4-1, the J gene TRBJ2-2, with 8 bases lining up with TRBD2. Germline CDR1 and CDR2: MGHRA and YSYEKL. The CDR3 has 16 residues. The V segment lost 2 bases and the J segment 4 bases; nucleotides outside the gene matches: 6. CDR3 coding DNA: TGCGCCAGCAGCCAAACGGGGGGGTCAGGCACCGGGGAGCTGTTTTTT. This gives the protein CASSQTGGSGTGELFF.

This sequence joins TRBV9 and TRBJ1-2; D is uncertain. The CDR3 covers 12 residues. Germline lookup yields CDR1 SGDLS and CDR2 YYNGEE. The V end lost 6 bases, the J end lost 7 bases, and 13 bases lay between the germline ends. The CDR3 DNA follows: TGTGCCAGCACCAAAACGGGTGGTGGCTACACCTTC. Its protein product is CASTKTGGGYTF.

The CDR3, as DNA: TGCGCCAGCAGCCGAGCGGGGCCCACTAATGAAAAACTGTTTTTT. Translated: CASSRAGPTNEKLFF. This chain links TRBV4-3 with TRBJ1-4, with D possibly being TRBD1 (5 bases). CDR1 is LGHNA and CDR2 is YSLEER in the germline V gene. V shed 4 bases and J shed 2 bases, with 11 bases lying between them. The CDR3 has 15 amino acids.

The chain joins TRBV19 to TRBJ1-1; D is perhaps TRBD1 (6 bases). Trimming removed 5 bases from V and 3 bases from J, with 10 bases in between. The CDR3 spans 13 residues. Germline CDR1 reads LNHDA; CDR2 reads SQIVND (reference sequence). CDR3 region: CASSPQGDTEAFF. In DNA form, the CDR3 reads TGTGCCAGTAGTCCACAGGGAGACACTGAAGCTTTCTTT. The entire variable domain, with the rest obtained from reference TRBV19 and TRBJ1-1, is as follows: DGGITQSPKYLFRKEGQNVTLSCEQNLNHDAMYWYRQDPGQGLRLIYYSQIVNDFQKGDIAEGYSVSREKKESFPLTVTSAQKNPTAFYLCASSPQGDTEAFFGQGTRLTVV.